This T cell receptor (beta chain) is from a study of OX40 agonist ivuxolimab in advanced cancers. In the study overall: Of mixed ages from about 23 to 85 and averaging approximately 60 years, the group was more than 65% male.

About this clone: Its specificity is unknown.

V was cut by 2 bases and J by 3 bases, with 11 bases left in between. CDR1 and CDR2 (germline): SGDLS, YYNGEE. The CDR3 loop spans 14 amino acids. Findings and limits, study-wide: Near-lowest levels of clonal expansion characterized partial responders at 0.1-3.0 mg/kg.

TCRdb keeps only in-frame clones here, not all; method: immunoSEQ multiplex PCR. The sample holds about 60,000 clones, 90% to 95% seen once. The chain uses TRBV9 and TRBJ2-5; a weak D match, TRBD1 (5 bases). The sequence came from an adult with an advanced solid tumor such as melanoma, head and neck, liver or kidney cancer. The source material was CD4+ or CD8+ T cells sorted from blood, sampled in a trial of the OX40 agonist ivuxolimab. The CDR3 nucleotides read TGTGCCAGCAGCGTCCCTGGGGCCAAAGAGACCCAGTACTTC. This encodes CASSVPGAKETQYF. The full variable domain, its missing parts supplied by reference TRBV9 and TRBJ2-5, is DSGVTQTPKHLITATGQRVTLRCSPRSGDLSVYWYQQSLDQGLQFLIQYYNGEERAKGNILERFSAQQFPDLHSELNLSSLELGDSALYFCASSVPGAKETQYFGPGTRLLVL.